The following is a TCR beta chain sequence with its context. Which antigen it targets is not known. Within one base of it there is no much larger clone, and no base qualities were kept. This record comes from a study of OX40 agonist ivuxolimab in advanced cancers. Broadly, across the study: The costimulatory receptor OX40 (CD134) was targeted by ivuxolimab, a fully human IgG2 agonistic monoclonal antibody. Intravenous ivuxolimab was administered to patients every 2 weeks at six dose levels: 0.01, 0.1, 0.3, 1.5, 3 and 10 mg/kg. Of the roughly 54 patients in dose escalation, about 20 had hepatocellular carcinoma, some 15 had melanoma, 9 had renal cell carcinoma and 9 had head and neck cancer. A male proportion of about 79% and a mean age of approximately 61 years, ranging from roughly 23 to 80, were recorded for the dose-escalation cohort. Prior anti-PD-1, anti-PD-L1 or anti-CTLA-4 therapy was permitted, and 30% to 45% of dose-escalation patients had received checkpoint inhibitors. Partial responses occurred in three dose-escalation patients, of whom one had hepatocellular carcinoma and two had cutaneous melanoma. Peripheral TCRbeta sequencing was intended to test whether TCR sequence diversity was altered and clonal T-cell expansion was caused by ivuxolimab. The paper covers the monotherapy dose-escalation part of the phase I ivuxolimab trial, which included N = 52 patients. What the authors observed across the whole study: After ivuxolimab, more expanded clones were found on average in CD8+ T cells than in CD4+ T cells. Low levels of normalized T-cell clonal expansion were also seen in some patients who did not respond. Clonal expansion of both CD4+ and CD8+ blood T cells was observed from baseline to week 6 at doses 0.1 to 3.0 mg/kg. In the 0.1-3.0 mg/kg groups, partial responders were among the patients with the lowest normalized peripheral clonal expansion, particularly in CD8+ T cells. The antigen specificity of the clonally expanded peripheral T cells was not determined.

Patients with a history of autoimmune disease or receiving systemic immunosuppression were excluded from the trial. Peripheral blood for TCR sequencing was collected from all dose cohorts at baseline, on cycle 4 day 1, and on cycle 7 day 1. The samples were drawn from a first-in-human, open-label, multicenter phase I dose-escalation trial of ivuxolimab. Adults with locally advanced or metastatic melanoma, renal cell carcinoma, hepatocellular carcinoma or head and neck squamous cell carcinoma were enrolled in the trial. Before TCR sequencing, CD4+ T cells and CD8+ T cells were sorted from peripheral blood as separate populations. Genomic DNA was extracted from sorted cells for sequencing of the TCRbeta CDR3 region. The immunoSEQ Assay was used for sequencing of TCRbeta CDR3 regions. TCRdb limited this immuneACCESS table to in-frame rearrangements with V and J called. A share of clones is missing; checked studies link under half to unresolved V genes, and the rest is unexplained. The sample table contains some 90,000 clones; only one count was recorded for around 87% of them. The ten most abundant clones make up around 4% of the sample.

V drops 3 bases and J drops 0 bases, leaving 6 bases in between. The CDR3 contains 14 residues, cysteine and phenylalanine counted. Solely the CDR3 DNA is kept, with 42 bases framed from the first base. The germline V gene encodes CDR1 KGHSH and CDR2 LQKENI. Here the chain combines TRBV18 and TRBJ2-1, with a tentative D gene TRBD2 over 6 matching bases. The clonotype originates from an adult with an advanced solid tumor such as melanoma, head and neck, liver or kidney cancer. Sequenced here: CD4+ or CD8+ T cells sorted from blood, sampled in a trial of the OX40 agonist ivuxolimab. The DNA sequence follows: TGTGCCAGCTCACCTAGCGGCTCCTACAATGAGCAGTTCTTC. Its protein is CASSPSGSYNEQFF.